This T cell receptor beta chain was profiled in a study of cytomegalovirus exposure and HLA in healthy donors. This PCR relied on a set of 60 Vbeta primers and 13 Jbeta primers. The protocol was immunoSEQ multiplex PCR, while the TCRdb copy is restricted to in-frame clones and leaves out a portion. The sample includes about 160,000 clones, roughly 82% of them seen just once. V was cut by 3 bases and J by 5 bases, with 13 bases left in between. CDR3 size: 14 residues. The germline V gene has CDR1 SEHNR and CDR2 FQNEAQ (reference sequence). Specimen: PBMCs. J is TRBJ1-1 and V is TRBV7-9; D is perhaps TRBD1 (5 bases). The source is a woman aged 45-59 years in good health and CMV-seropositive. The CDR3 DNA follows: TGTGCCAGCAGCTTGGGTGGTCGGGGGACTGAAGCTTTCTTT. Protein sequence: CASSLGGRGTEAFF.